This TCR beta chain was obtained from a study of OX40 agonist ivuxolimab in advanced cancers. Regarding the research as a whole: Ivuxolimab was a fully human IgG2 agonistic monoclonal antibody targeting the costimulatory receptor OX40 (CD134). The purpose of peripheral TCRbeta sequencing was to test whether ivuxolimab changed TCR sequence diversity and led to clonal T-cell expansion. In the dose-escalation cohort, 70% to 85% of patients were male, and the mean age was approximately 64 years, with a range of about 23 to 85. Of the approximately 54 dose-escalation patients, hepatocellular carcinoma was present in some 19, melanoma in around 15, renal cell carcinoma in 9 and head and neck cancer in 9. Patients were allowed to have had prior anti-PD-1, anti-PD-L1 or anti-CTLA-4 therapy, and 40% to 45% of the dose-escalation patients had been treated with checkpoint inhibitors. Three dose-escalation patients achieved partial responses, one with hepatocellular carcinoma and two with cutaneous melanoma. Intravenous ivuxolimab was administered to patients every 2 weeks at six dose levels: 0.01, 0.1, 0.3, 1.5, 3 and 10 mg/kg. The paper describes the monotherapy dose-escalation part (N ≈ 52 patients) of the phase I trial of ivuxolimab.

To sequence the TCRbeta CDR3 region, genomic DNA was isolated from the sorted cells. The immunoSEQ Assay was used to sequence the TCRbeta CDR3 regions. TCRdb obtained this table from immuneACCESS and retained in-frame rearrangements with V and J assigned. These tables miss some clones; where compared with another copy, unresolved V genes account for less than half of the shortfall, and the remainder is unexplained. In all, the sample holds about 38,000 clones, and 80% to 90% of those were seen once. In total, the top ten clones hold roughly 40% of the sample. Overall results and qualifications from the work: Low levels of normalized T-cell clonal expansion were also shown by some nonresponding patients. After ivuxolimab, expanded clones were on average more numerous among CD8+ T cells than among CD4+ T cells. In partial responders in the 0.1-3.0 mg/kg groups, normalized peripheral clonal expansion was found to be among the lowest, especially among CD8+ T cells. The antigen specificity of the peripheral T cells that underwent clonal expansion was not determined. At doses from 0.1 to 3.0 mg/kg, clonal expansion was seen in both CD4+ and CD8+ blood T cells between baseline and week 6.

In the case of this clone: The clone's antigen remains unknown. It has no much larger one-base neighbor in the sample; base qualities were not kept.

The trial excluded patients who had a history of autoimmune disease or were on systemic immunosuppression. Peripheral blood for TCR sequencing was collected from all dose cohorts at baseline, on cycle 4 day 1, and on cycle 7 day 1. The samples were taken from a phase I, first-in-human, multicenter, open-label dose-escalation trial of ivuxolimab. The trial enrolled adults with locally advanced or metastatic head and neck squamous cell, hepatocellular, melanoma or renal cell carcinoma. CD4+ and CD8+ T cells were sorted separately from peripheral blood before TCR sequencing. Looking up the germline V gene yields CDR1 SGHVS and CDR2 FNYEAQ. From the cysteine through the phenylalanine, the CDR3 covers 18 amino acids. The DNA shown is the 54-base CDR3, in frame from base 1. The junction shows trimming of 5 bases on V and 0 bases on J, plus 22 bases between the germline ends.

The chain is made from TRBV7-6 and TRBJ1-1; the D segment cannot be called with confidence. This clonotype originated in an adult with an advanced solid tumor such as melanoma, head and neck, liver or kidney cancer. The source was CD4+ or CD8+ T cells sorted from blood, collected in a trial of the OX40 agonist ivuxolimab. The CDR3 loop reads CASSHQREDPLLNTEAFF. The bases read TGTGCCAGCAGCCATCAGAGGGAGGACCCGCTACTGAACACTGAAGCTTTCTTT.